This T cell receptor (beta chain) came from a study of CD8+ T cells in alopecia areata. On the study more broadly: Skin-grafted roughly 6-10-week-old female C3H/HeJ mice received tissue from roughly 6-13-month-old C3H/HeJ donors with spontaneous alopecia. Study results and caveats: Scalp samples also yield sequences of resident alphabeta T cells from normal skin. Mice showed TCR sharing more clearly than patients did, possibly owing to HLA. Relative to normal scalp, lesional scalp, especially alopecia totalis/universalis, showed higher clonality.

This CDR3 has 11 amino acids. The germline gives CDR1 NSQYPW, CDR2 LRSPGD (reference sequence). Following RNA extraction, reverse transcription yielded cDNA that acted as the sequencing template. Assay used: immunoSEQ multiplex PCR; TCRdb lists only in-frame clones, some missing. The data show roughly 110,000 clones, with none appearing a single time. As regards this clone: Its cognate antigen is unknown. Gene names denote mouse genes. The read ends 4 residues before the CDR3 terminus; that terminus is restored from the germline J gene.

The TCR comes from a C3H/HeJ mouse with alopecia areata. The strain bears MHC haplotype H2-k. This chain connects TRBV1 to TRBJ1-1; the D is unclear. The source material was lesional skin. The CDR3 bases that were read are TGCACCTGCAGTGTCGACATA. Amino acid sequence: CTCSVDI. The whole CDR3 reads CTCSVDIEVFF.